This T cell receptor beta chain was profiled in a study of identifying expanded T cells in peripheral blood. Healthy donors had no documented immune events, such as infections, while sampled. The CDR3 is made up of 13 amino acids. V gave up 2 bases and J gave up 7 bases; unmatched junction bases: 2. Germline V gene sequence: CDR1 WSHSY, CDR2 SAAADI. Findings of the study overall: Two-week clone count variance significantly increased as total template count grew. Differentially abundant clones: around 1.2 between replicates, about 16 at around 14 days, 19 to 20 at four.

TCRdb keeps only in-frame clones here, not all; method: immunoSEQ multiplex PCR. The sample contains 90,000 to 100,000 clones, more than 70% of which appear only once. With respect to this clone: Its antigen remains unknown.

V usage is TRBV10-2 and J usage is TRBJ2-1; 7 bases map to TRBD1. The origin of this receptor is a person between 18 and 75 years old in good health. The sequenced material came from blood. CDR3 residues: CASSETQGNEQFF. CDR3 nucleotide sequence: TGCGCCAGCAGTGAGACACAGGGGAATGAGCAGTTCTTC.